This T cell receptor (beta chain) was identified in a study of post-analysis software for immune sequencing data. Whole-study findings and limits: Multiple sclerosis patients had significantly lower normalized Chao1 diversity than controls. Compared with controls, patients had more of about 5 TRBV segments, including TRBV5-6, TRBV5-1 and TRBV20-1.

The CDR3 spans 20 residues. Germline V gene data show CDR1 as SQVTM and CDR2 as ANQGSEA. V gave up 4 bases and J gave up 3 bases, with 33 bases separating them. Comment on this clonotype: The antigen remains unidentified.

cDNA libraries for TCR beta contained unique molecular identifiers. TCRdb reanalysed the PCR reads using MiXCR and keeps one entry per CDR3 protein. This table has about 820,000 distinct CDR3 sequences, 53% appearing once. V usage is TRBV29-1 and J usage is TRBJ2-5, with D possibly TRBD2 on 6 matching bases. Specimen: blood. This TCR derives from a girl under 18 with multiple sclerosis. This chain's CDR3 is CSVGARGGPKDRTVKETQYF. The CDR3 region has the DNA TGCAGCGTTGGGGCCCGGGGAGGCCCGAAGGATCGTACGGTAAAAGAGACCCAGTACTTC.